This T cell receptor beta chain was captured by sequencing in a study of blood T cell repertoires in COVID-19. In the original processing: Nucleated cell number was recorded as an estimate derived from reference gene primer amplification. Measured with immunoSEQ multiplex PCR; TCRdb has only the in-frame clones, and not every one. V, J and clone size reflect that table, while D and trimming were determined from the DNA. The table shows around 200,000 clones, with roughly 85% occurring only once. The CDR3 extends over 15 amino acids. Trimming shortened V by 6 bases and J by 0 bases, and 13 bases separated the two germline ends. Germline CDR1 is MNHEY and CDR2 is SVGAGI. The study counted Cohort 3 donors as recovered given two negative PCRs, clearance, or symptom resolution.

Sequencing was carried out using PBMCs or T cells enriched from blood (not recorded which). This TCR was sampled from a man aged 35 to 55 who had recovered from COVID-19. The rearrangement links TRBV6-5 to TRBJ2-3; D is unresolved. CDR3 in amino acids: CASSPILSSTDTQYF. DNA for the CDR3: TGTGCCAGCAGCCCCATTCTTAGTAGCACAGATACGCAGTATTTT.